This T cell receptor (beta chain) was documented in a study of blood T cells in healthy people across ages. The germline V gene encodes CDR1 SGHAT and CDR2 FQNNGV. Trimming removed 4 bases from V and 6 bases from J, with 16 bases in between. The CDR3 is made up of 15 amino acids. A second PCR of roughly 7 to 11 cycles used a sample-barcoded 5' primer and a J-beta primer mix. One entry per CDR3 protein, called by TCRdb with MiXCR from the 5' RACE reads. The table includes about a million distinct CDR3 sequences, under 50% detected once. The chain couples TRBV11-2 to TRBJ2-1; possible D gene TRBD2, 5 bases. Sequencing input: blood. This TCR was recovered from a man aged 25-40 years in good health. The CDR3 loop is CASSSSLDRSNEQFF. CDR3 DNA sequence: TGTGCCAGCAGCTCCTCACTAGACCGAAGCAATGAGCAGTTCTTC.